These T cell receptor beta chains were read from a single sample in a study of control samples from healthy donors and cancer patients. The table came from immunoSEQ multiplex PCR; TCRdb's copy has only in-frame clones and leaves some out. Seen here are about 58,000 clones, 90% to 95% observed once, and the top ten hold 4%. The sample consisted of blood. The receptors shown here come from a man in his thirties or forties in good health. Both conserved end residues are part of each CDR3. D genes are given only for firm matches. Clone size, where shown, is once, few, many, or a class for clones that have expanded.

TGTGCCAGCAGCTTAGGCGGCACAGATACGCAGTATTTT,CASSLGGTDTQYF,.,TRBV7-8,.,TRBJ2-3
TGTGCCAGCAGCGACCCGGGAAGGGATAGCTCCTATAATTCACCCCTCCACTTT,CASSDPGRDSSYNSPLHF,.,TRBV9,.,TRBJ1-6
TGCGCCAGCAGCTCCGGTCAAAGGGGGACTAGCGCCTACAATGAGCAGTTCTTC,CASSSGQRGTSAYNEQFF,.,TRBV5-1,TRBD2,TRBJ2-1
TGTGCCAGTAAGACTCGGGGCAATCAGCCCCAGCATTTT,CASKTRGNQPQHF,.,TRBV19,.,TRBJ1-5
TGTGCCAGCAGCCCGTCGGGACTAGCGGGAGGGCCTGGCACAGATACGCAGTATTTT,CASSPSGLAGGPGTDTQYF,.,TRBV4-2,TRBD2,TRBJ2-3
TGTGCCAGCAGCTTGGTCGACGGAAAAAACATTCAGTACTTC,CASSLVDGKNIQYF,.,TRBV7-2,.,TRBJ2-4
TGTGCCAGCAGCGCCCTGAATACTCCCGGGGAGCTGTTTTTT,CASSALNTPGELFF,.,TRBV9,.,TRBJ2-2
TGTGCCAGCAGTGAAGAGGTAGGGACCGGAGGCTACACCTTC,CASSEEVGTGGYTF,.,TRBV6-1,.,TRBJ1-2
TGTGCCAGCAGTTACTCGAGGGCAGATCAGCCCCAGCATTTT,CASSYSRADQPQHF,.,TRBV6-5,.,TRBJ1-5
TGTGCCAGCAGTTACTCGAATTTAGCTAGCGGCTACGAGCAGTACTTC,CASSYSNLASGYEQYF,.,TRBV6-6,TRBD2,TRBJ2-7
TGTGCAAGTCGCTTAGTTTGTTGTACCTACGAGCAGTACTTC,CASRLVCCTYEQYF,.,TRBV12-2,.,TRBJ2-7
TGTGCCAGCAGCTCTCGGTGGGGGGGGCTGAACACCGGGGAGCTGTTTTTT,CASSSRWGGLNTGELFF,.,TRBV7-2,.,TRBJ2-2
TGCAGTGCTAGTATGACGGACAGCTATGGCTACACCTTC,CSASMTDSYGYTF,.,TRBV20-1,.,TRBJ1-2
TGTGCCAGCTCATCGCAGGTAGCAGGGCATAACACTGAAGCTTTCTTT,CASSSQVAGHNTEAFF,.,TRBV18,.,TRBJ1-1
TGCGCCAGCAGCCAAGAATTGGCCTACAACTATGGCTACACCTTC,CASSQELAYNYGYTF,few,TRBV4-3,.,TRBJ1-2
TGTGCACGCTCCCGGGACTGCCGGGGGATGCAGCAGTACTTC,CARSRDCRGMQQYF,.,TRBV3-1/TRBV3-2,.,TRBJ2-7
TGTGCCTGGAGTACGATCTCTGGGGCCAACGTCCTGACTTTC,CAWSTISGANVLTF,.,TRBV30,.,TRBJ2-6
TGTGCCAGCGGAACCATTAAGACAGGGGCCGGAGTAATTAACTACGAGCAGTACTTC,CASGTIKTGAGVINYEQYF,.,TRBV11-2,TRBD1,TRBJ2-7
TGCGCCAGCAGTTATCAAGCGGGGGGGCAAGAGACCCAGTACTTC,CASSYQAGGQETQYF,.,TRBV5-1,TRBD2,TRBJ2-5
TGTGCCAGCAGCTCCCGTGTGACAGGGACCCGTCAGACGAACACTGAAGCTTTCTTT,CASSSRVTGTRQTNTEAFF,.,TRBV13,TRBD1,TRBJ1-1
TGTGCCCCAGAGGAGTTTCGGGGGAGGCAGCCCCAGCATTTT,CAPEEFRGRQPQHF,.,TRBV6-5,.,TRBJ1-5
TGTGCCAGCAGTTACACCGGGTACGAGCAGTACTTC,CASSYTGYEQYF,.,TRBV6-2/TRBV6-3,.,TRBJ2-7
TGCGCCAGCAGCCAACCCCGGACAGGGTTAGATGAAAAACTGTTTTTT,CASSQPRTGLDEKLFF,.,TRBV4-1,TRBD1,TRBJ1-4
TGTGCCAGCAGCTATCCGACAGGGTTGGGTGAAAAACTGTTTTTT,CASSYPTGLGEKLFF,once,TRBV28,TRBD1,TRBJ1-4
TGTGCCAGCAACCTTTGGGGACGCTACAAATTCAATGAGCAGTTCTTC,CASNLWGRYKFNEQFF,.,TRBV19,.,TRBJ2-1
TGTGCCAGCTCAAAAGGGGAGGGAACTGAAGCTTTCTTT,CASSKGEGTEAFF,.,TRBV18,.,TRBJ1-1